The clone carrying this T cell receptor (beta chain) was seen a few times. It was with a sample-barcoded 5' primer and a J-beta primer mix that a second PCR of roughly 7 to 11 cycles was run. A tag from a template-switch adaptor with 12 random nucleotides marked each cDNA molecule. TCRdb re-called the 5' RACE reads through MiXCR, storing one row per CDR3 protein. The sample lists some 1.4 million distinct CDR3 sequences, approximately 40% seen once, with 7% to 9% in the top ten. These data are taken from a study of blood T cells in healthy people across ages. The receptor's source is a woman between 18 and 30 years old in good health. Sequencing was performed on blood.

Written as DNA, the CDR3 is TGTGCCAGCAGACTAGCGGTGAACAATGAGCAGTTCTTC. Translation gives CASRLAVNNEQFF. The genes are TRBV6-1 and TRBJ2-1, with 8 bases lining up with TRBD2. Germline lookup yields CDR1 MNHNS and CDR2 SASEGT. After removal of 6 bases from V and 5 bases from J, the junction contained 3 bases not matched to a gene. The CDR3 extends over 13 amino acids.